This record concerns one T cell receptor beta chain sequence. Its antigen has not been determined. No much larger clonotype is one base removed from it; base qualities were not supplied. The data belong to a study of T cell responses to AZD1222 COVID-19 vaccine (dated by TCRdb to about 2021). Background on the whole study: A total of approximately 250 trial participants underwent TCR sequencing, of whom 200 to 220 had received two doses of AZD1222 and roughly 26 had received two doses of the MenACWY control vaccine. Trial participants were enrolled by age into 18-55, 56-69 and 70-plus year subgroups, with around 140, 26 and 57 TCR-sequenced participants respectively. Findings and caveats that apply to the study as a whole: A significant rise in spike-specific TCR breadth and depth was observed after two AZD1222 doses relative to day 0 and relative to MenACWY recipients. Reportedly, close to half of the unique spike-specific TCRs recognized epitopes lying outside the regions that are mutated in the B.1.351 and B.1.1.7 variants. Conclusions about previously exposed vaccinees were limited because only 6 or 7 AZD1222 recipients were SARS-CoV-2 seropositive at baseline. Participants were mostly white British and included more females than males, and it was suggested by the authors that clonal diversity may have been underestimated. The vaccine-associated CD4 TCRs covered the entire spike protein, and the dominant responses fell in regions 160-218 and 743-854. Because no day 14 peak-response samples were available, repertoires were characterized only after the peak T cell response. The 56-69-year group was small, and its depth increase did not reach significance, likely because of low power.

From its cysteine to its phenylalanine, the CDR3 spans 21 amino acids. Of all the DNA, just the CDR3 is kept, 63 bases in frame from base 1. Trimming at the junction amounts to 3 bases on V and 0 bases on J, and the germline ends lie 26 bases apart. Taken from the germline V gene, the CDR1 and CDR2 loops are KGHDR and SFDVKD. Explained via the paper, the time point label denotes: about 28 days (+/-7) after the second vaccine dose. AZD1222 recipients with second doses at about 4 weeks or about 12 weeks were pooled, because spike-specific TCR depth and breadth did not differ between schedules. Vaccinee samples were obtained from the UK trials COV001 and COV002, which included a single-blind randomized controlled phase 2/3 trial of AZD1222 (ChAdOx1 nCoV-19) in healthy adults. For TCRbeta chain sequencing, PBMC samples were collected from trial participants at day 0 and at day 28 after the second dose.

The CDR3 regions of human TCRbeta chains were analyzed by immunosequencing. Concerning the study's data processing: Repertoire TCRs were matched against a reference library of SARS-CoV-2-specific TCRs generated with the MIRA antigen-specificity platform. Breadth meant the fraction of unique TCRs that were SARS-CoV-2-associated, whereas depth meant the fraction of total T cells that were SARS-CoV-2-associated. Using the MIRA data, each spike-specific TCR was assigned both to the spike region to which the TCR was reactive and to a CD4 or CD8 class. Log10-transformed breadth and depth values were compared by one-way ANOVA with Sidak's multiple comparisons tests. The table comes from immuneACCESS by way of TCRdb, which keeps in-frame sequences with V and J called. Part of the clones is missing from these tables; in studies checked, under half for an unresolved V gene and the rest for unknown reasons. V and J calls plus clone size are reproduced from that table; the DNA served to infer D and trimming. Counted in this sample were roughly 180,000 clones; 91% of them appeared once. Approximately 1.6% of the sample comes from the top ten.

The TCR was taken from an adult who received the AZD1222 COVID-19 vaccine. In this chain, TRBV24-1 is recombined with TRBJ1-3; the best D guess is TRBD1, with 6 bases matching. The sequencing used peripheral blood, collected 28 days after the second AZD1222 dose. The CDR3 protein sequence reads: CATSDGFRSPGHALSGNTIYF. Read as DNA, the sequence is TGTGCCACCAGTGATGGCTTTCGGTCCCCGGGACATGCTCTCTCTGGAAACACCATATATTTT.